Listed below are T cell receptor beta chains from one sample, sequenced in a study of blood T cell repertoires in COVID-19. The data were produced by immunoSEQ multiplex PCR, yet TCRdb's version contains in-frame clones alone and is incomplete. This table has about 210,000 clones, roughly 87% appearing once. Sequenced material: PBMCs or T cells enriched from blood (not recorded which). All receptors derive from a man under 40 in a cohort exposed to, infected with or recovered from COVID-19 (not recorded which). CDR3s include the opening cysteine and the closing phenylalanine or tryptophan. A D gene is named only where the DNA matches it firmly. Clone size is shown for a subset of rows, as once, few, many or a class of expanded clone.

CDR3 | DNA | J | V | size | D
CASSLGLHTLAKNIQYF | TGTGCCAGCAGCTTAGGACTTCACACCCTAGCCAAAAACATTCAGTACTTC | TRBJ2-4 | TRBV11-2 | - | -
CASSAGTGETEAFF | TGTGCCAGCAGCGCGGGGACAGGGGAAACTGAAGCTTTCTTT | TRBJ1-1 | TRBV9 | - | TRBD1
CASSYARGNQPQHF | TGTGCCAGCAGTTACGCGAGGGGCAATCAGCCCCAGCATTTT | TRBJ1-5 | TRBV6-5 | - | -
CSAGKGQGRSNEKLFF | TGCAGCGCCGGGAAGGGACAGGGGCGGTCTAATGAAAAACTGTTTTTT | TRBJ1-4 | TRBV29-1 | few | TRBD1
CASSRDRPNEQFF | TGTGCCAGCAGCAGAGACAGACCCAATGAGCAGTTCTTC | TRBJ2-1 | TRBV7-3 | few | -
CASSLALAGGGSYEQYF | TGTGCCAGCAGCTTGGCCCTAGCGGGAGGGGGGTCCTACGAGCAGTACTTC | TRBJ2-7 | TRBV5-5 | - | TRBD2
CASRQAALAGDSYEQYF | TGTGCCAGTAGGCAGGCCGCCCTAGCGGGCGACTCCTACGAGCAGTACTTC | TRBJ2-7 | TRBV19 | - | TRBD2
CASSLTLAGDNEQFF | TGTGCCAGCAGCTTAACGCTAGCGGGAGACAATGAGCAGTTCTTC | TRBJ2-1 | TRBV7-3 | - | TRBD2
CASSSGHDHNQPQHF | TGTGCCAGCAGCTCTGGACACGACCACAATCAGCCCCAGCATTTT | TRBJ1-5 | TRBV5-5 | - | -
CASSLAPSGVNTEAFF | TGTGCCAGCAGCTTAGCCCCTTCAGGGGTGAACACTGAAGCTTTCTTT | TRBJ1-1 | TRBV7-2 | - | -
CASSIVQNTEAFF | TGTGCCAGTAGTATAGTTCAGAACACTGAAGCTTTCTTT | TRBJ1-1 | TRBV19 | - | -
CASTLGQWDTEAFF | TGTGCCAGCACACTCGGACAGTGGGACACTGAAGCTTTCTTT | TRBJ1-1 | TRBV7-8 | - | -
CASSLTGNSGELFF | TGTGCCAGCAGTTTAACGGGGAACTCCGGGGAGCTGTTTTTT | TRBJ2-2 | TRBV27 | - | -
CASSEWTDNSPLHF | TGTGCCAGCAGTGAATGGACAGATAATTCACCCCTCCACTTT | TRBJ1-6 | TRBV6-1 | - | -
CASSLATGGNSPLHF | TGTGCCAGCAGCTTAGCGACAGGGGGGAATTCACCCCTCCACTTT | TRBJ1-6 | TRBV7-8 | - | TRBD1
CASSPTRGLHYGYTF | TGTGCCAGCAGCCCCACTAGGGGACTCCACTATGGCTACACCTTC | TRBJ1-2 | TRBV28 | - | -
CASSLAGTSTDTQYF | TGTGCCAGCAGTTTGGCGGGGACTAGCACAGATACGCAGTATTTT | TRBJ2-3 | TRBV28 | once | -
CASSSSGRTPYEQYF | TGTGCCAGCAGCTCCAGCGGGAGGACCCCCTACGAGCAGTACTTC | TRBJ2-7 | TRBV7-9 | - | TRBD2
CASSVGSNPQTGYGYTF | TGTGCCAGCAGCGTAGGTTCCAATCCACAGACAGGCTATGGCTACACCTTC | TRBJ1-2 | TRBV9 | few | -
CASSSGTGVYEQYF | TGCGCCAGCAGCAGCGGGACAGGGGTCTACGAGCAGTACTTC | TRBJ2-7 | TRBV5-1 | - | TRBD1
CASSVAAGRGITGELFF | TGTGCCAGCAGCGTAGCTGCCGGGCGCGGGATCACCGGGGAGCTGTTTTTT | TRBJ2-2 | TRBV9 | - | -
CASSYSGKYNEQFF | TGTGCCAGCAGTTACTCGGGCAAGTACAATGAGCAGTTCTTC | TRBJ2-1 | TRBV6-5 | once | -
CASSIGQGRETQYF | TGTGCCAGTAGTATAGGACAGGGGCGGGAGACCCAGTACTTC | TRBJ2-5 | TRBV19 | - | TRBD1
CASSLPGGSYEQYF | TGTGCCAGCAGCTTACCAGGGGGCTCCTACGAGCAGTACTTC | TRBJ2-7 | TRBV13 | - | TRBD1
CASSLKGAGGSYNEQFF | TGTGCCAGCAGCTTAAAAGGAGCGGGAGGCTCCTACAATGAGCAGTTCTTC | TRBJ2-1 | TRBV7-6 | - | TRBD2
CASSPGQGRNEQFF | TGTGCCAGCAGCCCGGGACAGGGACGCAATGAGCAGTTCTTC | TRBJ2-1 | TRBV5-4 | few | TRBD1
CASSEEEPGWGYTF | TGCGCCAGCAGTGAGGAGGAGCCCGGCTGGGGCTACACCTTC | TRBJ1-2 | TRBV23-1 | - | -
CASSSASGRTDTQYF | TGCGCCAGCAGCTCGGCTAGCGGGAGGACAGATACGCAGTATTTT | TRBJ2-3 | TRBV5-1 | - | TRBD2
CASSSPVSRGGNGANVLTF | TGTGCCAGCAGTTCCCCAGTCTCCAGGGGTGGAAATGGGGCCAACGTCCTGACTTTC | TRBJ2-6 | TRBV27 | - | -
CASSQESQGKVNTEAFF | TGTGCCAGCAGCCAAGAATCCCAGGGAAAGGTGAACACTGAAGCTTTCTTT | TRBJ1-1 | TRBV3-1/TRBV3-2 | once | -
CASSLFGGRRNEKLFF | TGTGCCAGCAGTTTGTTCGGGGGGCGTCGGAACGAAAAACTGTTTTTT | TRBJ1-4 | TRBV27 | - | -
CASSYEVTGWIYF | TGTGCCAGCAGTTATGAAGTAACGGGGTGGATTTACTTC | TRBJ2-7 | TRBV6-2/TRBV6-3 | - | -
CASSYTRGNTIYF | TGTGCCAGCAGTTACACTCGGGGAAACACCATATATTTT | TRBJ1-3 | TRBV6-5 | - | -
CASEGWGSNQPQHF | TGTGCCAGTGAGGGATGGGGTAGCAATCAGCCCCAGCATTTT | TRBJ1-5 | TRBV19 | - | -
CASSDTANTEAFF | TGTGCCAGCAGTGATACAGCGAACACTGAAGCTTTCTTT | TRBJ1-1 | TRBV6-4 | few | -
CASSLQGALLETQYF | TGTGCCAGCAGTTTACAGGGGGCTCTATTGGAGACCCAGTACTTC | TRBJ2-5 | TRBV27 | - | TRBD1
CATSDRPDVNGYTF | TGTGCCACCAGTGACCGCCCAGATGTTAATGGCTACACCTTC | TRBJ1-2 | TRBV24-1 | once | -
CASSRGLAGSDTDTQYF | TGTGCCAGCAGCCGCGGACTAGCGGGTTCTGACACAGATACGCAGTATTTT | TRBJ2-3 | TRBV5-5 | - | TRBD2
CSASFYRGAPYNEQFF | TGCAGTGCTAGTTTTTACCGGGGGGCACCCTACAATGAGCAGTTCTTC | TRBJ2-1 | TRBV20-1 | - | -
CASSLTGETQYF | TGCGCCAGCAGCTTAACTGGAGAGACCCAGTACTTC | TRBJ2-5 | TRBV5-1 | - | -
CASSFGGETEAFF | TGTGCCAGCAGCTTCGGGGGGGAGACTGAAGCTTTCTTT | TRBJ1-1 | TRBV7-9 | - | -
CASSPTEGLAVQETQYF | TGTGCCAGCAGCCCGACGGAGGGACTAGCGGTACAAGAGACCCAGTACTTC | TRBJ2-5 | TRBV7-8 | - | TRBD2
CASSPGTGPSYEQYF | TGTGCCAGTAGTCCAGGGACAGGTCCTTCTTACGAGCAGTACTTC | TRBJ2-7 | TRBV19 | - | TRBD1
CASSLKAPPLHF | TGTGCCAGCAGTTTAAAAGCCCCCCCCCTCCACTTT | TRBJ1-6 | TRBV12-3/TRBV12-4 | - | -
CASSLGLAGPTGEQYF | TGCGCCAGCAGCTTGGGGCTAGCGGGACCCACAGGGGAGCAGTACTTC | TRBJ2-7 | TRBV5-1 | once | TRBD2
CASSLVDRGYNSPLHF | TGTGCCAGCAGCTTAGTGGACAGGGGTTATAATTCACCCCTCCACTTT | TRBJ1-6 | TRBV7-2 | - | TRBD1
CASSLGQGGFYEQYF | TGCGCCAGCAGCTTGGGGCAGGGAGGCTTCTACGAGCAGTACTTC | TRBJ2-7 | TRBV5-1 | - | -
CASTKAGATDTQYF | TGTGCCAGCACCAAAGCGGGGGCCACAGATACGCAGTATTTT | TRBJ2-3 | TRBV6-5 | few | TRBD2
CASRPAGGISEKLFF | TGCGCCAGCAGACCCGCGGGAGGGATAAGTGAAAAACTGTTTTTT | TRBJ1-4 | TRBV5-1 | - | -
CASSVSSETQYF | TGCGCCAGCAGCGTGTCGTCAGAGACCCAGTACTTC | TRBJ2-5 | TRBV4-1 | - | -
CASNAGLSAYNEQFF | TGTGCCAGCAACGCGGGACTGTCGGCTTACAATGAGCAGTTCTTC | TRBJ2-1 | TRBV7-2 | once | -
CATSDQTGHYNEQFF | TGTGCCACCAGTGATCAAACAGGGCACTACAATGAGCAGTTCTTC | TRBJ2-1 | TRBV24-1 | once | -
CASSYKGGSTEAFF | TGTGCCAGCAGTTATAAAGGGGGAAGCACTGAAGCTTTCTTT | TRBJ1-1 | TRBV27 | - | -